This entry lists 13 T cell receptor beta chains sequenced from one sample in a study of T cell responses to AZD1222 COVID-19 vaccine. Assay used: immunoSEQ multiplex PCR; TCRdb lists only in-frame clones, some missing. The sample consists of 97,000 or so clones, roughly 86% of them appearing once. The starting material was peripheral blood, obtained on day 0 of AZD1222 vaccination. The receptors come from an adult in good health.

The chain joins TRBV28 to TRBJ2-7; D uncertain. The CDR3 contains 13 residues. Germline CDR1 reads MDHEN; CDR2 reads SYDVKM. Trimming took off 2 bases at V and 3 bases at J, with 8 bases between the two ends. CDR3 region: CASSLGQLYEQYF. CDR3 bases: TGTGCCAGCAGTTTAGGGCAGCTCTACGAGCAGTACTTC.

The J gene is TRBJ2-2, the V gene TRBV24-1; unclear D gene. The V end lost 2 bases, the J end lost 6 bases, and 6 bases lay between the germline ends. The germline V gene encodes CDR1 KGHDR and CDR2 SFDVKD. This CDR3 has 13 amino acids. The DNA for the CDR3 is TGTGCCACCAGTGATTGGGGTGCCGGGGAGCTGTTTTTT. It encodes CATSDWGAGELFF.

The rearrangement links TRBV7-9 to TRBJ2-2, with 10 bases aligning to TRBD2. Unmatched junction bases numbered 10, after V lost 2 bases and J lost 4 bases. The CDR3 spans 18 residues. From germline, CDR1 is SEHNR and CDR2 FQNEAQ (reference sequence). The chain's CDR3 is CASSLTSGARLFTGELFF. DNA of the CDR3: TGTGCCAGCAGCTTAACTAGCGGGGCCCGTTTATTCACCGGGGAGCTGTTTTTT.

The chain is built from TRBV28 and TRBJ2-3; 7 bases map to TRBD1. The germline V gene encodes CDR1 MDHEN and CDR2 SYDVKM. The ends lost 1 base at V and 6 bases at J; junction bases unmatched: 4. The CDR3 is 14 amino acids. The DNA for the CDR3 is TGTGCCAGCAGTTTATATGACAGGGCTGATACGCAGTATTTT. It yields the protein CASSLYDRADTQYF.

This chain joins TRBV4-3 and TRBJ1-2; D is unresolved. This CDR3 region has 14 residues. CDR1 LGHNA and CDR2 YSLEER come from the germline V gene. V was pared by 0 bases and J by 4 bases, with 9 bases between. The CDR3 bases are TGCGCCAGCAGCCAAGATTCGGCAGCCTATGGCTACACCTTC. Its protein product is CASSQDSAAYGYTF.

V usage is TRBV28 and J usage is TRBJ1-4; weak D call: TRBD1 (6 bases). CDR3 length: 15 residues. V gave up 5 bases and J gave up 6 bases, with 16 bases separating them. Germline loops: CDR1 MDHEN, CDR2 SYDVKM. CDR3 sequence (DNA): TGTGCCAGCAGTGGACACAGGGAGGGGGATGAAAAACTGTTTTTT. This translates into CASSGHREGDEKLFF.

The rearrangement uses TRBV2 and TRBJ2-5; D is uncertain. The ends were cut back, 0 bases at V and 7 bases at J, with 15 bases in the middle. Germline CDR1 reads SNHLY; CDR2 reads FYNNEI. CDR3 length equals 15 residues. For the CDR3, the DNA is TGTGCCAGCAGTGAAGCCGGCAGATACCTAGGGACCCAGTACTTC. This encodes CASSEAGRYLGTQYF.

The chain links TRBV12-3 or TRBV12-4 to TRBJ2-3; D not certain. Trimming cost V 3 bases and J 6 bases, with 4 bases left between them. The CDR3 length is 11 residues. CDR3 sequence reads: CASSLGDTQYF. The CDR3, as DNA: TGTGCCAGCAGTTTGGGGGATACGCAGTATTTT.

The V gene is TRBV13, the J gene TRBJ2-7; weak D call: TRBD1 (6 bases). Trimming removed 5 bases from V and 4 bases from J, with 15 bases in between. The CDR3 sequence is 14 residues long. The germline V gene has CDR1 PRHDT and CDR2 FYEKMQ (reference sequence). Here the CDR3 reads CASSPRGRGYEQYF. In DNA, the CDR3 is TGTGCCAGCAGCCCCCGGGGCAGGGGTTACGAGCAGTACTTC.

J is TRBJ2-5 and V is TRBV4-1; 9 nucleotides match TRBD1. This CDR3 spans 16 amino acids. The germline V gene encodes CDR1 MGHRA and CDR2 YSYEKL. The J segment lost 2 bases and the V segment lost 3 bases, leaving 7 bases of the junction unmatched. CDR3: CASSHLPGQGQETQYF. DNA of the CDR3: TGCGCCAGCAGCCACCTCCCGGGACAGGGTCAAGAGACCCAGTACTTC.

The CDR3 protein is CASSPDTNHREKLFF. The CDR3 nucleotides are TGTGCCAGCAGCCCGGACACAAACCATCGAGAAAAACTGTTTTTT. This chain links TRBV5-5 with TRBJ1-4; possible D gene TRBD1, 5 bases. This CDR3 has 15 residues. V was clipped by 4 bases and J by 8 bases, with 18 bases between them. The germline gives CDR1 SGHKS, CDR2 YYEKEE (reference sequence).

This clone was counted a single time. This rearrangement joins TRBV6-2 or TRBV6-3 to TRBJ2-3; no clear D. Germline V gene data show CDR1 as MNHEY and CDR2 as SVGEGT. The CDR3 contains 16 residues. The germline V and J ends were trimmed by 3 bases and 0 bases, with 13 bases remaining between them. This CDR3 is CASSYGQISSTDTQYF. DNA of the CDR3: TGTGCCAGCAGTTATGGTCAGATAAGTAGCACAGATACGCAGTATTTT.

The J gene is TRBJ1-2, the V gene TRBV5-1; tentative D call: TRBD1 (5 bases). V lost 0 bases to trimming and J lost 3 bases, with 9 bases between them. The germline gives CDR1 SGHRS, CDR2 YFSETQ. This CDR3 region has 14 residues. The CDR3: CASSLGLGDYGYTF. CDR3 DNA: TGCGCCAGCAGCTTGGGTTTGGGGGACTATGGCTACACCTTC.